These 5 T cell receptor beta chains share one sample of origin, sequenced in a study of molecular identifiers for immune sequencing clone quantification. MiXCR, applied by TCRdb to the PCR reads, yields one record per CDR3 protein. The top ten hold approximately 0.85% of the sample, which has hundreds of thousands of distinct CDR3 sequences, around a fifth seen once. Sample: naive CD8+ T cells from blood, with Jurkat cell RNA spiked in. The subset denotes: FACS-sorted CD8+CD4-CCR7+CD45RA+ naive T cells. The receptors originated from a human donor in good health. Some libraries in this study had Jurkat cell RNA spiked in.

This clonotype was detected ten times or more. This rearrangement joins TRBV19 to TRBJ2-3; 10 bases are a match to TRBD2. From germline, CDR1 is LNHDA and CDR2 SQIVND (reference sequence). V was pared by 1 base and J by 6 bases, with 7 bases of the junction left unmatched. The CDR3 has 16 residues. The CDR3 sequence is CASSIVGLAGEDTQYF. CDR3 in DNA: TGTGCCAGTAGTATAGTAGGGCTAGCGGGAGAGGATACGCAGTATTTT.

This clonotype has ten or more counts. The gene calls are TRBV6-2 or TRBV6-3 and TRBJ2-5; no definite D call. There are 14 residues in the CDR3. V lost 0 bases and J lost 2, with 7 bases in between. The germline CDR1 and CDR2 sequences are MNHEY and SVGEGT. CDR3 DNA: TGTGCCAGCAGTTACTCGAACGAGCAAGAGACCCAGTACTTC. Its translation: CASSYSNEQETQYF.

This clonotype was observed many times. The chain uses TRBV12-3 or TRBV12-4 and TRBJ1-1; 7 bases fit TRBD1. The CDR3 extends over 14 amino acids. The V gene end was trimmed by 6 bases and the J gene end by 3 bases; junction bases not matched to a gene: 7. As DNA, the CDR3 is TGTGCCAGCAGCGACAGGGAAAACGACACTGAAGCTTTCTTT. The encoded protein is CASSDRENDTEAFF.

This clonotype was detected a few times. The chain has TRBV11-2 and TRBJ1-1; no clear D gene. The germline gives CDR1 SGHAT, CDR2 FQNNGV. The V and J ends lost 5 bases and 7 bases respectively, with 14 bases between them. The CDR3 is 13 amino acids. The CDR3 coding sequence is TGTGCCAGCAGCGTACTACGGGGAAGTGAAGCTTTCTTT. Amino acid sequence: CASSVLRGSEAFF.

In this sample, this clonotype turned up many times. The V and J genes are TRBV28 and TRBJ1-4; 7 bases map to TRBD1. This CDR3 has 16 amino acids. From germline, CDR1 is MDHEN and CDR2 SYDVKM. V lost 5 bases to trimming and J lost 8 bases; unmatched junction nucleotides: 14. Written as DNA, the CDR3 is TGTGCCAGCAGTCTTACTGACAGGGCAGATGGCGAAAAACTGTTTTTT. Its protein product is CASSLTDRADGEKLFF.